This T cell receptor (beta chain) was observed in a study of blood T cell repertoires in COVID-19. As for the study in general: T cells, B-cell-depleted T cells, or PBMCs provided the cDNA or gDNA that served as material.

V was pared by 4 bases and J by 6 bases, with 19 bases between. Looked up from germline, CDR1 is MGHRA and CDR2 is YSYEKL. The CDR3 is 17 amino acids. Profiling relied on immunoSEQ multiplex PCR, and the TCRdb table lists in-frame clones only, not all of them. The table has 380,000 or so clones, more than 80% seen once. The specimen sequenced was peripheral blood. This rearrangement joins TRBV4-1 to TRBJ1-6, with D maybe TRBD1 (5 bases). This clonotype originated in a middle-aged man with acute or convalescent COVID-19. The CDR3 nucleotides are TGCGCCAGCAGCCTCGGGACTCAGACTACCTTTAATTCACCCCTCCACTTT. This sequence encodes CASSLGTQTTFNSPLHF.